Described below is a single T cell receptor beta chain sequence and its context. Antigen unknown. This record belongs to a study of blood T cells in healthy people across ages. Turning to the study itself: Every two T cells gave about one barcoded beta molecule via template switching. Notes on the study in general: It was the long-lived donors that had more naive CD4+ cells and higher diversity than aged donors. Measured against age, TCR beta diversity per million T cells decreased in a roughly linear manner.

The germline gives CDR1 MNHNS, CDR2 SASEGT. There are 17 residues in the CDR3. V was clipped by 7 bases and J by 4 bases; unmatched bases: 15. Using a J-beta primer mix together with a sample-barcoded 5' primer, a second PCR was run for roughly 7 to 11 cycles. TCRdb analysed the 5' RACE reads with MiXCR anew, one entry per CDR3 protein. Among some 920,000 distinct CDR3 sequences listed, just over 50% were seen once. This chain joins TRBV6-1 and TRBJ2-5; 10 positions agree with TRBD1. This clonotype was obtained from a woman between 55 and 75 years old in good health. The sample comprised blood. The CDR3 nucleotides read TGTGCCAGCATCAAGAAAATACGGACAGGGGGAAGAGAGACCCAGTACTTC. Residues: CASIKKIRTGGRETQYF.